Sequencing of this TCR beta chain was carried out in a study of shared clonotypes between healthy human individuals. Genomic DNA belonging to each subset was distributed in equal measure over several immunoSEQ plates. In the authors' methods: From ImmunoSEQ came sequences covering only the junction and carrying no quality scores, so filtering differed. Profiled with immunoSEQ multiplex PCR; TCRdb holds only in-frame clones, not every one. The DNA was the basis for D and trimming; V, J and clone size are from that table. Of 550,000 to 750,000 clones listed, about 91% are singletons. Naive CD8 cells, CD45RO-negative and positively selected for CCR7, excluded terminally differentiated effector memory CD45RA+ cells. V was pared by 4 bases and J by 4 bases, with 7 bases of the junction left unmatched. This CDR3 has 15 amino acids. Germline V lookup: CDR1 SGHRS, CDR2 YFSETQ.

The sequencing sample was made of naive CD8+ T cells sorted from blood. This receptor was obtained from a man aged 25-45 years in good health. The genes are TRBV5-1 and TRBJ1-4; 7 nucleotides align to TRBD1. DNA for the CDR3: TGCGCCAGCAGCCCTTCGGGACAGCTTAATGAAAAACTGTTTTTT. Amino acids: CASSPSGQLNEKLFF.